Listed below are T cell receptor beta chains from one sample, sequenced in a study of cytomegalovirus exposure and HLA in healthy donors. The assay was immunoSEQ multiplex PCR, and TCRdb's table has in-frame clones only and misses some. The sample consists of 250,000 to 350,000 clones, approximately 90% of them appearing once. The sample consisted of PBMCs. These receptors all come from a man aged 35-49 years in good health and CMV-seropositive. CDR3s include the opening cysteine and the closing phenylalanine or tryptophan. The size of a clone is reported for some rows only, either as once, few or many, or as a class for expanded clones.

size: -; V: TRBV6-5; CDR3: CASSRGGLAKNIQYF
size: -; V: TRBV5-6; CDR3: CASSLGAWNTGELFF
size: -; V: TRBV29-1; CDR3: CSVWTDSDTQYF
size: -; V: TRBV29-1; CDR3: CSVEAPAGSYEQYF
size: -; V: TRBV27; CDR3: CASTENGRLSPLHF
size: -; V: TRBV29-1; CDR3: CSASGQGGNEQFF
size: -; V: TRBV7-3; CDR3: CASSLTSRTGELFF
size: -; V: TRBV11-1; CDR3: CASSPRLAVTTGELFF
size: -; V: TRBV19; CDR3: CASSISGGTYEQYF
size: -; V: TRBV14; CDR3: CASSQDSAGIREQYF
size: -; V: TRBV15; CDR3: CATSRDPGQGSTDTQYF
size: -; V: TRBV6-6; CDR3: CASSYSSGTVAGEQYF
size: -; V: TRBV7-2; CDR3: CASSLAMMEGNTEAFF
size: once; V: TRBV19; CDR3: CASSIQEPLHTDTQYF
size: -; V: TRBV5-4; CDR3: CASSFLAGGNEQYF
size: -; V: TRBV29-1; CDR3: CSVRGQGNTEAFF
size: -; V: TRBV6-1; CDR3: CASKLNQPQHF
size: once; V: TRBV5-1; CDR3: CASSLLAGGPYEQYF
size: once; V: TRBV15; CDR3: CATRGLAFNSYEQYF
size: -; V: TRBV30; CDR3: CAGRGRDRGGQETQYF
size: -; V: TRBV11-1; CDR3: CASSLLGTGGYEQYF
size: -; V: TRBV4-3; CDR3: CASSQEVPLAANNEQFF
size: -; V: TRBV27; CDR3: CASSPRDRNGYTF
size: -; V: TRBV18; CDR3: CASSTGQGPHEQYF
size: -; V: TRBV19; CDR3: CASSARTGIRGYTF
size: -; V: TRBV6-6; CDR3: CASSYWPGPQGYGYTF
size: -; V: TRBV27; CDR3: CASSLGATPYNEQFF
size: -; V: TRBV25-1; CDR3: CASSAPLAGGPREQFF
size: -; V: TRBV27; CDR3: CASSFRPPETDTGELFF
size: -; V: TRBV5-1; CDR3: CASSPAAGGYEQYF
size: -; V: TRBV4-3; CDR3: CASSQVGDRGFGYTF
size: -; V: TRBV18; CDR3: CASSPMGQNYEQYF
size: -; V: TRBV13; CDR3: CASSQRTSGLYNEQFF
size: -; V: TRBV7-2; CDR3: CASSLTPSSYEQYF
size: few; V: TRBV28; CDR3: CASSLRDSFRPQHF
size: -; V: TRBV7-6; CDR3: CASSFLTSTDTQYF
size: -; V: TRBV7-9; CDR3: CASSFRTGGIDIQYF
size: -; V: TRBV4-1; CDR3: CASSSHQGADTEAFF
size: few; V: TRBV6-5; CDR3: CASSRGYTEAFF
size: -; V: TRBV27; CDR3: CASSLFREPDTQYF
size: once; V: TRBV27; CDR3: CASSLSIAGTAKGEFF
size: -; V: TRBV28; CDR3: CASIPPGAAPEAFF
size: -; V: TRBV30; CDR3: CAWTGLAGAYYEQYF
size: -; V: TRBV19; CDR3: CASSIVEGIEQYF
size: -; V: TRBV7-2; CDR3: CASSWGLSNYGYTF
size: -; V: TRBV5-5; CDR3: CASSLSGGAGQPQHF
size: -; V: TRBV7-8; CDR3: CASSHSWEQYF
size: -; V: TRBV2; CDR3: CASIWATYEQYF
size: -; V: TRBV28; CDR3: CASSFSGGSNQPQHF
size: -; V: TRBV11-1; CDR3: CASSPDRGRDTEAFF
size: -; V: TRBV7-9; CDR3: CASSLAGGQGYEQYF
size: -; V: TRBV27; CDR3: CASRRQGAGNEQFF
size: -; V: TRBV19; CDR3: CASSTDRSSYEQYF